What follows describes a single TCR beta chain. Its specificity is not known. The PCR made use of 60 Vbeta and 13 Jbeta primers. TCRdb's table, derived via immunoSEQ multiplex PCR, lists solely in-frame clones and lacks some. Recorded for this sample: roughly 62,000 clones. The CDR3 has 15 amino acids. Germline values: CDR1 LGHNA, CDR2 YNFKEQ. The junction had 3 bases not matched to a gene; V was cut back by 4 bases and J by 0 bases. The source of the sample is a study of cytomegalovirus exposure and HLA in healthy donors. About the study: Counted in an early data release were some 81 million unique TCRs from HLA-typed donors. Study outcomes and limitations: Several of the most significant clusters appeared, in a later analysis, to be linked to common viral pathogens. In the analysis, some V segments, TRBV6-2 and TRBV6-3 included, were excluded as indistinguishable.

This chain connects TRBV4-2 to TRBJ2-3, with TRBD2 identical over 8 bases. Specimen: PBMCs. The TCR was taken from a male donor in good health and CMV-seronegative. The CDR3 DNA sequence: TGTGCCAGCAGCCGACTAGCGTTGAGCACAGATACGCAGTATTTT. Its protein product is CASSRLALSTDTQYF.